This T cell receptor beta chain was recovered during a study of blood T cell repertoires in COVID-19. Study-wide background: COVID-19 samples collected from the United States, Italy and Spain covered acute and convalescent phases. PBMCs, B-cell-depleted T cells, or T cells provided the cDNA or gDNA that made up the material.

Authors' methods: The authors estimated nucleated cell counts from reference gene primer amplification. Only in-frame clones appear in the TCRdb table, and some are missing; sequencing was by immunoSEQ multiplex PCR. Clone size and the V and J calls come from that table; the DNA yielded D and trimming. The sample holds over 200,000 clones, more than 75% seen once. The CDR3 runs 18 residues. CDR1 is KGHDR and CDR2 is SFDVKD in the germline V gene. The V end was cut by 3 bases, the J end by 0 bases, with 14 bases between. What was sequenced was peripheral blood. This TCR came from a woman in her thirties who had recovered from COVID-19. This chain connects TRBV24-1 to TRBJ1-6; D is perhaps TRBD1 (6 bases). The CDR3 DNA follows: TGTGCCACCAGTGATCCTACCACAGGGAGCTCCTATAATTCACCCCTCCACTTT. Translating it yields CATSDPTTGSSYNSPLHF.